This T cell receptor (beta chain) was sequenced for a study of cytomegalovirus exposure and HLA in healthy donors. General study points: Most subjects had HLA-A and HLA-B alleles reportedly predicted accurately by TCR beta sequences. Cytomegalovirus association was listed for under 200 TCR beta chains.

Both 60 Vbeta primers and 13 Jbeta primers went into the PCR. Data came from immunoSEQ multiplex PCR; TCRdb stores just in-frame clones and leaves some out. In the table there are fewer than 200,000 clones, roughly 82% of which are singletons. Details on this clone: The antigen is unknown.

Trimming shortened V by 4 bases and J by 2 bases, and 9 bases separated the two germline ends. The CDR3 sequence is 14 residues long. Germline loops: CDR1 SEHNR, CDR2 FQNEAQ (reference sequence). This clonotype was obtained from a girl between 10 and 17 years old in good health and CMV-seropositive. Specimen: PBMCs. The chain links TRBV7-9 to TRBJ1-3, with D uncertain. CDR3 nucleotide sequence: TGTGCCAGCAGCTCCCCTGACACTGGAAACACCATATATTTT. Translation gives CASSSPDTGNTIYF. The complete variable domain, with remaining parts taken from reference TRBV7-9 and TRBJ1-3, reads DTGVSQNPRHKITKRGQNVTFRCDPISEHNRLYWYRQTLGQGPEFLTYFQNEAQLEKSRLLSDRFSAERPKGSFSTLEIQRTEQGDSAMYLCASSSPDTGNTIYFGEGSWLTVV.